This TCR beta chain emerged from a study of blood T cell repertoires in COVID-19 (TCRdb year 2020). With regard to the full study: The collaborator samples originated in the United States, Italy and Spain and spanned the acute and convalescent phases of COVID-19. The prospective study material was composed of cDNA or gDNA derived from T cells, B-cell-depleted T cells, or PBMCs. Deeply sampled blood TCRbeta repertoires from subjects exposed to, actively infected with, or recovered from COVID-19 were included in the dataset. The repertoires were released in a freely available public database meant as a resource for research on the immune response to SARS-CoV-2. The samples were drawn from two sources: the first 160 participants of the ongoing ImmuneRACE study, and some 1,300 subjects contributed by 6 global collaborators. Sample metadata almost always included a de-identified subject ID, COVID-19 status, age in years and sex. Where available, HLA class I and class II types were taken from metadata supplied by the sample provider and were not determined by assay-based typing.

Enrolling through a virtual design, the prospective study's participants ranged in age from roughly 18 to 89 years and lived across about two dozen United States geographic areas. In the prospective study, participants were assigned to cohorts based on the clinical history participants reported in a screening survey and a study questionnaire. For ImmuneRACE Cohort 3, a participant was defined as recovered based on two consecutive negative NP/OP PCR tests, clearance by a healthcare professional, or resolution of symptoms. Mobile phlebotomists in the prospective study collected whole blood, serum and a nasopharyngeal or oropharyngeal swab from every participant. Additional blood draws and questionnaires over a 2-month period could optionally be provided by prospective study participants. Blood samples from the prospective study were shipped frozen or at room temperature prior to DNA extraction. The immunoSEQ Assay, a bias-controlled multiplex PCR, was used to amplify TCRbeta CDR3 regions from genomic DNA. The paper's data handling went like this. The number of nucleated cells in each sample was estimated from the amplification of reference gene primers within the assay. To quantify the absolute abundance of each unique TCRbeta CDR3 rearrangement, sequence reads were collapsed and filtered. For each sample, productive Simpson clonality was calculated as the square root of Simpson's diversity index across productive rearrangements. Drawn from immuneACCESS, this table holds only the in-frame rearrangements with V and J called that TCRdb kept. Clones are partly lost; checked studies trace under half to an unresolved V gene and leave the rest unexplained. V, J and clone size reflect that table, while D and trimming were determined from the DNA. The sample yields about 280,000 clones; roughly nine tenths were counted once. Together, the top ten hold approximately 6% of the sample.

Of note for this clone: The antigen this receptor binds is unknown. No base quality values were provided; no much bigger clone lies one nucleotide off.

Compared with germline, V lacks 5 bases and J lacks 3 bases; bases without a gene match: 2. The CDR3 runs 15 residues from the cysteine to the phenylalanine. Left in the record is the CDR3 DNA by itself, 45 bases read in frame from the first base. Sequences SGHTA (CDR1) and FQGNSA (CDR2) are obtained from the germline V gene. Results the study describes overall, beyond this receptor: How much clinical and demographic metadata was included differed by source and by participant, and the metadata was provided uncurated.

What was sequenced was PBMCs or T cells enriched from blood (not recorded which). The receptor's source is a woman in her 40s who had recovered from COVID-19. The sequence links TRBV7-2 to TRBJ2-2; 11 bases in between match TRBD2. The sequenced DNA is TGTGCCAGCAGCATACTAGCGGGGGACACCGGGGAGCTGTTTTTT. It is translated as CASSILAGDTGELFF.